Reported below is one TCR beta chain. The data derive from a study of control samples from healthy donors and cancer patients. The data were produced by immunoSEQ multiplex PCR, yet TCRdb's version contains in-frame clones alone and is incomplete. The sample lists about 200,000 clones, over 80% occurring once. Sequencing used blood. The TCR comes from a man aged 25 to 45 in good health.

The CDR3 reads CASSSPSGSNTGELFF. DNA for the CDR3: TGTGCCAGCAGCAGCCCTAGCGGTTCGAACACCGGGGAGCTGTTTTTT. J is TRBJ2-2 and V is TRBV7-9; 7 bases fit TRBD2. Per the germline V gene, CDR1 is SEHNR and CDR2 is FQNEAQ (reference sequence). This CDR3 has 16 amino acids. Losses at the gene ends were 5 bases for V and 0 bases for J; bases not matched to a gene: 6.